These T cell receptor beta chains were read from a single sample in a study of cytotoxic CD8 clonotypes in ibrutinib-treated CLL. The repertoire was sequenced with immunoSEQ multiplex PCR; TCRdb's copy has only in-frame clones and lacks some. The data hold approximately 15,000 clones, with 81% observed a single time. Here the sequenced sample was PBMCs, taken before ibrutinib treatment. The receptors were sampled from a human donor with chronic lymphocytic leukemia. The CDR3 runs from the conserved cysteine through the conserved F or W. Each record gives: clone size, V gene, D gene, J gene, CDR3 protein, CDR3 DNA. D genes are given only for firm matches. The listing skips clone size in some rows; elsewhere it reads once, few, many or a size class.

>.|TRBV5-1|.|TRBJ2-5
CASSSGPSLEETQYF
TGCGCCAGCAGCTCTGGGCCCTCCTTGGAAGAGACCCAGTACTTC
>.|TRBV6-6|.|TRBJ2-2
CASSYITSLYTGELFF
TGTGCCAGCAGTTACATTACTAGCTTGTACACCGGGGAGCTGTTTTTT
>.|TRBV15|.|TRBJ2-7
CATSRDRSKSYEQYF
TGTGCCACCAGCAGAGATCGGAGTAAATCCTACGAGCAGTACTTC
>.|TRBV7-6|TRBD1|TRBJ1-5
CASSLWAGGYNQPQHF
TGTGCCAGCAGCTTATGGGCAGGGGGCTACAATCAGCCCCAGCATTTT
>.|TRBV5-1|TRBD1|TRBJ1-2
CASSRVVSRQGYYGYTF
TGCGCCAGCAGCCGGGTGGTATCCCGACAGGGCTACTATGGCTACACCTTC
>.|TRBV19|.|TRBJ2-7
CASSIGSGGYEQYF
TGTGCCAGTAGTATTGGTTCGGGCGGATACGAGCAGTACTTC
>.|TRBV19|TRBD1|TRBJ2-1
CASSRKGQGQRQFF
TGTGCCAGTAGTAGAAAAGGACAGGGCCAACGGCAGTTCTTC
>few|TRBV7-2|.|TRBJ2-3
CASSLMSGGGTDTQYF
TGTGCCAGCAGCTTAATGAGTGGGGGAGGTACAGATACGCAGTATTTT
>once|TRBV6-5|.|TRBJ2-7
CASHQGGNYEQYF
TGTGCCAGCCACCAGGGTGGTAATTACGAGCAGTACTTC
>once|TRBV28|.|TRBJ1-1
CASSSPGVQGGTEAFF
TGTGCCAGCAGCTCCCCGGGGGTACAGGGTGGCACTGAAGCTTTCTTT
>.|TRBV28|.|TRBJ2-7
CASSLLKGGGGKVYEQYF
TGTGCCAGCAGTTTACTGAAGGGAGGGGGAGGTAAAGTCTACGAGCAGTACTTC
>.|TRBV5-1|.|TRBJ2-1
CASSSGDEQFF
TGCGCCAGCAGCTCCGGCGATGAGCAGTTCTTC
>few|TRBV10-3|TRBD1|TRBJ2-7
CAISESKGQGGHEQYF
TGTGCCATCAGTGAGTCCAAGGGACAGGGGGGCCACGAGCAGTACTTC
>.|TRBV27|TRBD1|TRBJ2-7
CASRDRVSEQYF
TGTGCCAGTCGGGACAGGGTTTCCGAGCAGTACTTC
>.|TRBV6-5|.|TRBJ1-1
CASSYGQNTEAFF
TGTGCCAGCAGTTACGGTCAGAACACTGAAGCTTTCTTT
>.|TRBV5-6|.|TRBJ1-2
CASSLRRDGGYTF
TGTGCCAGCAGCCTACGACGCGATGGGGGCTACACCTTC
>.|TRBV28|.|TRBJ2-7
CASSLYTGEQYF
TGTGCCAGCAGTTTATATACGGGCGAGCAGTACTTC
>.|TRBV28|.|TRBJ1-5
CASTSEGGVYQPQHF
TGTGCCAGCACCTCGGAGGGGGGGGTTTATCAGCCCCAGCATTTT
>.|TRBV5-6|.|TRBJ2-3
CASSLVARGTDTQYF
TGTGCCAGCAGCTTGGTGGCTAGGGGCACAGATACGCAGTATTTT
>.|TRBV5-1|.|TRBJ2-1
CASSPDLYNEQFF
TGCGCCAGCAGCCCGGACCTCTACAATGAGCAGTTCTTC
>.|TRBV27|.|TRBJ2-7
CASRGGGRYEQYF
TGTGCCAGCAGGGGGGGAGGTCGGTACGAGCAGTACTTC
>.|TRBV27|TRBD1|TRBJ1-5
CASSRGTSNQPQHF
TGTGCCAGCAGCAGGGGGACTAGCAATCAGCCCCAGCATTTT
>.|TRBV7-8|.|TRBJ1-5
CASSPGGRPDQPQHF
TGTGCCAGCAGCCCGGGTGGGCGCCCGGATCAGCCCCAGCATTTT
>.|TRBV7-8|.|TRBJ2-7
CASSPGPTPYEQYF
TGTGCCAGCAGCCCGGGACCGACCCCCTACGAGCAGTACTTC
>few|TRBV28|.|TRBJ2-7
CASSLSHEQYF
TGTGCCAGCAGTCTTAGCCACGAGCAGTACTTC
>.|TRBV28|TRBD1|TRBJ1-1
CASSLGAGGIMNTEAFF
TGTGCCAGCAGTTTAGGCGCAGGGGGTATAATGAACACTGAAGCTTTCTTT
>.|TRBV19|.|TRBJ1-4
CASSISLATNEKLFF
TGTGCCAGTAGTATTTCCCTTGCAACTAATGAAAAACTGTTTTTT
>few|TRBV5-1|.|TRBJ2-7
CASRLGSYEQYF
TGCGCCAGCCGGCTGGGTTCGTACGAGCAGTACTTC
>.|TRBV6-4|.|TRBJ2-5
CASSGGLGETQYF
TGTGCCAGCAGTGGTGGTCTAGGAGAGACCCAGTACTTC
>.|TRBV29-1|.|TRBJ2-2
CSVAPSHTGELFF
TGCAGCGTTGCCCCGAGCCACACCGGGGAGCTGTTTTTT
>.|TRBV13|.|TRBJ2-2
CASRDTGELFF
TGTGCCAGCAGAGACACCGGGGAGCTGTTTTTT
>.|TRBV25-1|TRBD1|TRBJ1-1
CASSGAGGWNTEAFF
TGTGCCAGCAGTGGGGCAGGGGGGTGGAACACTGAAGCTTTCTTT
>.|TRBV18|.|TRBJ1-1
CASSNQGSAEAFF
TGTGCCAGCTCCAATCAAGGGTCTGCTGAAGCTTTCTTT
>.|TRBV5-6|TRBD2|TRBJ2-3
CASSLGGRGADTQYF
TGTGCCAGCAGCTTGGGCGGGAGAGGGGCAGATACGCAGTATTTT
>once|TRBV11-3|.|TRBJ2-6
CASSLEGSAVSGANVLTF
TGTGCCAGCAGCTTAGAAGGTTCGGCGGTCTCTGGGGCCAACGTCCTGACTTTC
>.|TRBV5-1|.|TRBJ2-6
CASSFDGNSGANVLTF
TGCGCCAGCAGCTTCGACGGTAACTCTGGGGCCAACGTCCTGACTTTC
>few|TRBV20-1|.|TRBJ1-1
CSALTGPFSF
TGCAGTGCTCTGACAGGCCCTTTCTCCTTT
>.|TRBV19|.|TRBJ2-7
CASSIFPLGTEVTYEQYF
TGTGCCAGTAGTATATTCCCCCTTGGCACAGAAGTTACCTACGAGCAGTACTTC
>.|TRBV19|.|TRBJ1-5
CASSVRDLNQPQHF
TGTGCCAGTAGTGTCCGGGACCTCAATCAGCCCCAGCATTTT
>few|TRBV7-5|.|TRBJ1-3
CASSLSVNTIYF
TGTGCCAGCAGCCTTAGCGTAAACACCATATATTTT
>.|TRBV5-5|.|TRBJ2-7
CASSFTAPGYSYEQYF
TGTGCCAGCAGCTTTACAGCCCCAGGGTACTCCTACGAGCAGTACTTC
>.|TRBV5-4|.|TRBJ1-4
CASRQSTGYNEKLFF
TGTGCCAGCAGACAATCTACTGGATATAATGAAAAACTGTTTTTT
>.|TRBV7-2|TRBD1|TRBJ1-5
CASRRYPTGGAEQPQHF
TGTGCCAGCAGGCGCTACCCGACAGGGGGCGCGGAGCAGCCCCAGCATTTT
>.|TRBV11-2|TRBD1|TRBJ2-3
CASSLVRQGRGTDTQYF
TGTGCCAGCAGCTTAGTCCGACAGGGTAGGGGCACAGATACGCAGTATTTT
>.|TRBV13|.|TRBJ1-3
CASGRGYSGNTIYF
TGTGCCAGCGGAAGGGGATACTCTGGAAACACCATATATTTT
>.|TRBV7-9|TRBD2|TRBJ2-1
CASSFSGNSYNEQFF
TGTGCCAGCAGCTTTAGCGGGAACTCCTACAATGAGCAGTTCTTC
>.|TRBV7-2|.|TRBJ2-7
CASSLSTYEQYF
TGTGCCAGCAGCTTATCTACCTACGAGCAGTACTTC
>.|TRBV18|.|TRBJ2-7
CASSPGEEIIYEQYF
TGTGCCAGCTCACCAGGGGAGGAGATTATCTACGAGCAGTACTTC
>.|TRBV7-8|TRBD2|TRBJ2-7
CASGKSGRSYEQYF
TGTGCCAGCGGGAAGAGCGGGAGGTCCTACGAGCAGTACTTC
>.|TRBV19|.|TRBJ2-3
CASSVSVSTDTQYF
TGTGCCAGTAGTGTCTCCGTAAGCACAGATACGCAGTATTTT
>.|TRBV28|.|TRBJ2-7
CASSYPRGAAYEQYF
TGTGCCAGCAGTTACCCCCGGGGGGCCGCCTACGAGCAGTACTTC
>.|TRBV28|TRBD1|TRBJ2-7
CASRNGDSSYEQYF
TGTGCCAGCAGGAATGGGGACAGCTCCTACGAGCAGTACTTC
>few|TRBV6-4|.|TRBJ1-2
CASSDLQGSGYTF
TGTGCCAGCAGTGACCTACAGGGCAGTGGCTACACCTTC
>.|TRBV28|TRBD2|TRBJ2-5
CASSRELAGAGKETQYF
TGTGCCAGCAGCCGAGAACTAGCGGGAGCGGGAAAAGAGACCCAGTACTTC
>.|TRBV7-9|TRBD1|TRBJ2-6
CASGGQGVVGANVLTF
TGTGCCAGCGGTGGACAGGGAGTTGTAGGGGCCAACGTCCTGACTTTC
>few|TRBV9|.|TRBJ2-2
CASSVVAYTGELFF
TGTGCCAGCAGCGTGGTCGCCTACACCGGGGAGCTGTTTTTT
>.|TRBV5-1|TRBD2|TRBJ2-7
CASSLETSGSYEQYF
TGCGCCAGCAGCTTGGAGACTAGCGGTTCCTACGAGCAGTACTTC